The T cell receptor (beta chain) under discussion was sequenced for a study of response to subunit inactivated influenza vaccine. Study results and caveats: New T cells are recruited in small numbers by each seasonal influenza vaccination, according to the authors' suggestion.

With respect to this clonotype: The antigen is not known.

TCRdb fed the RT-PCR reads into MiXCR, producing one record per CDR3 protein. The table lists under 500,000 distinct CDR3 sequences, approximately 9.9% of them singletons. CDR1 is LGHNA, CDR2 YNFKEQ, per germline. V shed 3 bases and J 3 bases; nucleotides not matched to a gene: 5. The CDR3 spans 14 residues. The sequencing here drew on PBMCs from blood, taken roughly 45 days after vaccination. The clonotype was recovered from a man aged 50-59 years who received an inactivated influenza vaccine. The rearrangement joins TRBV4-2 to TRBJ2-7, with 7 bases identical to TRBD1. In nucleotides, the CDR3 is TGTGCCAGCAGCCATGACAGGGTGGACTACGAGCAGTACTTC. Translation: CASSHDRVDYEQYF.